These T cell receptor beta chains were read from a single sample in a study of blood T cell repertoires in COVID-19. The table came from immunoSEQ multiplex PCR; TCRdb's copy has only in-frame clones and leaves some out. The sample records about 110,000 clones, about two thirds being singletons. Sample: peripheral blood. Receptor source: a middle-aged woman with acute or convalescent COVID-19. The CDR3 runs from the conserved cysteine through the conserved F or W. Each record gives: CDR3 protein, CDR3 DNA, J gene, D gene, V gene, clone size, CDR3 length. D genes are given only for firm matches. Clone size is given for some rows only: seen once, a few or many times, or a class if the clone is expanded.

CDR3 protein: CASSDPQGTDTQYF
CDR3 DNA: TGCGCCAGCAGCGACCCTCAGGGTACAGATACGCAGTATTTT
J gene: TRBJ2-3
D gene: NA
V gene: TRBV5-1
clone size: NA
CDR3 length: 14

CDR3 protein: CASSYLQSNQPQHF
CDR3 DNA: TGTGCCAGCAGTTACTTACAGAGCAATCAGCCCCAGCATTTT
J gene: TRBJ1-5
D gene: NA
V gene: TRBV6-6
clone size: NA
CDR3 length: 14

CDR3 protein: CASSSQTSGLRETQYF
CDR3 DNA: TGTGCCAGCAGCTCCCAGACTAGCGGGTTGCGGGAGACCCAGTACTTC
J gene: TRBJ2-5
D gene: TRBD2
V gene: TRBV7-2
clone size: NA
CDR3 length: 16

CDR3 protein: CASSVGRGWKNTGELFF
CDR3 DNA: TGTGCCAGCAGCGTAGGACGCGGTTGGAAGAACACCGGGGAGCTGTTTTTT
J gene: TRBJ2-2
D gene: NA
V gene: TRBV9
clone size: NA
CDR3 length: 17

CDR3 protein: CATSRDQGGQETQYF
CDR3 DNA: TGTGCCACCAGCAGAGACCAGGGTGGTCAAGAGACCCAGTACTTC
J gene: TRBJ2-5
D gene: NA
V gene: TRBV15
clone size: once
CDR3 length: 15

CDR3 protein: CATSDLPLGGGAGDTQYF
CDR3 DNA: TGTGCCACCAGTGATTTGCCCCTCGGCGGGGGGGCGGGAGATACGCAGTATTTT
J gene: TRBJ2-3
D gene: TRBD2
V gene: TRBV24-1
clone size: once
CDR3 length: 18

CDR3 protein: CASSFSTGTTDTQYF
CDR3 DNA: TGTGCCAGCAGCTTCTCGACAGGCACCACAGATACGCAGTATTTT
J gene: TRBJ2-3
D gene: NA
V gene: TRBV7-2
clone size: few
CDR3 length: 15

CDR3 protein: CATRAGPNEQFF
CDR3 DNA: TGTGCCACCAGAGCAGGGCCCAATGAGCAGTTCTTC
J gene: TRBJ2-1
D gene: NA
V gene: TRBV15
clone size: few
CDR3 length: 12

CDR3 protein: CASSSGYSTDTQYF
CDR3 DNA: TGTGCCAGCAGCTCGGGTTACAGCACAGATACGCAGTATTTT
J gene: TRBJ2-3
D gene: NA
V gene: TRBV2
clone size: NA
CDR3 length: 14

CDR3 protein: CAARAGYNEQFF
CDR3 DNA: TGTGCCGCTCGGGCGGGGTACAATGAGCAGTTCTTC
J gene: TRBJ2-1
D gene: NA
V gene: TRBV28
clone size: few
CDR3 length: 12

CDR3 protein: CASSVGTSRDTDTQYF
CDR3 DNA: TGTGCCAGCAGCGTGGGGACTAGCAGGGACACAGATACGCAGTATTTT
J gene: TRBJ2-3
D gene: TRBD2
V gene: TRBV5-4
clone size: NA
CDR3 length: 16

CDR3 protein: CASSLAAAGNEKLFF
CDR3 DNA: TGTGCCAGCAGCTTGGCCGCGGCAGGGAATGAAAAACTGTTTTTT
J gene: TRBJ1-4
D gene: NA
V gene: TRBV5-5
clone size: few
CDR3 length: 15

CDR3 protein: CASSFDINYNEQFF
CDR3 DNA: TGTGCCAGCAGCTTCGACATTAACTACAATGAGCAGTTCTTC
J gene: TRBJ2-1
D gene: NA
V gene: TRBV7-9
clone size: NA
CDR3 length: 14